This T cell receptor (beta chain) was identified during a study of technical replicates of blood from several donors (dated by TCRdb to about 2017). Deletion took 0 bases off V and 4 bases off J, with a span of 9 bases between the germline ends. Per the germline V gene, SGHRS is the CDR1 and YFSETQ is the CDR2. The CDR3 runs 14 amino acids, cysteine and phenylalanine included. Just the 42-base CDR3 DNA is kept, in frame starting at base 1. In regard to this clone: Its antigen is not yet known. No clone much larger than this one lies a single base away; base qualities are absent.

The library came from the immunoSEQ multiplex PCR assay. TCRdb re-hosts the immuneACCESS table, in-frame sequences only. Its copies lack some clones; in the studies checked, an unresolved V gene accounts for under half of them, and the cause for the rest is not known. In this sample the table shows about 88,000 clones, less than 95% of which occur a single time. The ten largest clones capture over 0.2% of the sample. The source is a human donor in good health. The sample consisted of T cells isolated from PBMCs. This chain joins TRBV5-1 to TRBJ2-3; no D segment can be confidently identified. The CDR3 reads CASSLVVAPDTQYF. The nucleotide sequence reads as follows: TGCGCCAGCAGCTTGGTGGTGGCACCAGATACGCAGTATTTT.